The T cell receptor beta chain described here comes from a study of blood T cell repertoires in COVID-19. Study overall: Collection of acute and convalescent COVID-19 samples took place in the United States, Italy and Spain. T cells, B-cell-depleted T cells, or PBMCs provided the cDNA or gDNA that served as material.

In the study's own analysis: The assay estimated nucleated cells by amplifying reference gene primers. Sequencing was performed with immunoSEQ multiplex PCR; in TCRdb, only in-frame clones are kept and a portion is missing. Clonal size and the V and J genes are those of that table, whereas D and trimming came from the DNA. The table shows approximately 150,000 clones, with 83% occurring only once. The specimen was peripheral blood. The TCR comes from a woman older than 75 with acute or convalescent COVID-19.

In DNA form, the CDR3 reads TGTGCCAGCAGCTTAATAGGGAGTGAGACTGAAGCTTTCTTT. This gives the protein CASSLIGSETEAFF. The chain couples TRBV7-3 to TRBJ1-1; D gene unclear. The V gene lost 1 base and the J gene lost 5 bases, with 11 bases spanning the gap. There are 14 residues in the CDR3. Looked up from germline, CDR1 is SGHTA and CDR2 is FQGTGA.